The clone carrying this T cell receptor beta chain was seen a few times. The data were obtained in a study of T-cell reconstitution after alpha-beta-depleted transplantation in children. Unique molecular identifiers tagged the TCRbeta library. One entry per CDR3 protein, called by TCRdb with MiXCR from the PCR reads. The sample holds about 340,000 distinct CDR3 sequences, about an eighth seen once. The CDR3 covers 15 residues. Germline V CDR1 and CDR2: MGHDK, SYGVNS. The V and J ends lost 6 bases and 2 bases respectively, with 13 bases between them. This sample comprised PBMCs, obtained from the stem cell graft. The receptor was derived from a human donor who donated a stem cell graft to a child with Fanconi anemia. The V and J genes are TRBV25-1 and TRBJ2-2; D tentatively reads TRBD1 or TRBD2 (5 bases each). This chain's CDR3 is CASRGVGPNTGELFF. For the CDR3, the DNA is TGTGCCAGCAGGGGGGTAGGCCCTAACACCGGGGAGCTGTTTTTT.